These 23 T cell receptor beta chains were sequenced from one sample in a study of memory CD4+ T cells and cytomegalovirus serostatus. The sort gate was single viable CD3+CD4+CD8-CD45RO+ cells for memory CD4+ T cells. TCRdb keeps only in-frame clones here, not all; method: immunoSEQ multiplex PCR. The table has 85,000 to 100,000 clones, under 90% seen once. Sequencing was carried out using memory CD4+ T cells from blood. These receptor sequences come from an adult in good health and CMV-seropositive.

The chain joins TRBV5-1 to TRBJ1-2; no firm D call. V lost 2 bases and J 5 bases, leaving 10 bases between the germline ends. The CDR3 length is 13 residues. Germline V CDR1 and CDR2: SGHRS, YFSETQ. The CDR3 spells CASSFGRGYGYTF. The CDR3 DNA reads TGCGCCAGCAGCTTCGGACGTGGATATGGCTACACCTTC.

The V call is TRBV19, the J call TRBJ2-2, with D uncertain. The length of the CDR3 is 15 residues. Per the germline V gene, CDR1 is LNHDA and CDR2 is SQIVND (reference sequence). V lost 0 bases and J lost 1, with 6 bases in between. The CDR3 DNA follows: TGTGCCAGTAGTATAGAAGAAGGGAACACCGGGGAGCTGTTTTTT. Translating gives CASSIEEGNTGELFF.

CDR3 loop: CASSGGTAADTQYF. In nucleotides, the CDR3 is TGTGCCAGCAGCGGTGGGACAGCTGCGGATACGCAGTATTTT. The V gene is TRBV7-9, the J gene TRBJ2-3, with 7 bases identical to TRBD1. Germline lookup yields CDR1 SEHNR and CDR2 FQNEAQ (reference sequence). V was clipped by 5 bases and J by 6 bases; unmatched bases: 8. This CDR3 is built from 14 residues.

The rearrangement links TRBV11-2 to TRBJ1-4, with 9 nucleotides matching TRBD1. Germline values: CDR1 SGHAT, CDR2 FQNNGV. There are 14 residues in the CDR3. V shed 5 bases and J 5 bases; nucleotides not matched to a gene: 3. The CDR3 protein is CASSPDRGNEKLFF. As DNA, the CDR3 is TGTGCCAGCAGCCCCGACAGGGGGAATGAAAAACTGTTTTTT.

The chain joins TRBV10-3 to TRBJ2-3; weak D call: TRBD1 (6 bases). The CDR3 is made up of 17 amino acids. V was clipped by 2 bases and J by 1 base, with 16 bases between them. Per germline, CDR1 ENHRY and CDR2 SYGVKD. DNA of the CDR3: TGTGCCATCAGTGAGGTGGCGGACAGTGGACGCACAGATACGCAGTATTTT. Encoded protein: CAISEVADSGRTDTQYF.

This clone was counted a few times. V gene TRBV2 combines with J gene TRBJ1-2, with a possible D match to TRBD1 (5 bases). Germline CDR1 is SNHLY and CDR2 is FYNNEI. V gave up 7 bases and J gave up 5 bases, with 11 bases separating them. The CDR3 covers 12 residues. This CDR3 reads CASTSGAYGYTF. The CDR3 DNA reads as TGTGCCAGCACATCCGGGGCTTATGGCTACACCTTC. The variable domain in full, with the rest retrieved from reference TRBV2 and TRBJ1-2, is EPEVTQTPSHQVTQMGQEVILRCVPISNHLYFYWYRQILGQKVEFLVSFYNNEISEKSEIFDDQFSVERPDGSNFTLKIRSTKLEDSAMYFCASTSGAYGYTFGSGTRLTVV.

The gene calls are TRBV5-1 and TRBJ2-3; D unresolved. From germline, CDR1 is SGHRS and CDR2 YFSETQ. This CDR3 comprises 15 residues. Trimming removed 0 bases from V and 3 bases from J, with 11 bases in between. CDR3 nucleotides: TGCGCCAGCAGCTTGGCCGACATGTTGACAGATACGCAGTATTTT. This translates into CASSLADMLTDTQYF.

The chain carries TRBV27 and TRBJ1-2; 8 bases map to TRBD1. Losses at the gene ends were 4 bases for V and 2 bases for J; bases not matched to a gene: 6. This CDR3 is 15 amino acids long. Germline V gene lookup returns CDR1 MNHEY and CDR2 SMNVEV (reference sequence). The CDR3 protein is CASSSRGQANYGYTF. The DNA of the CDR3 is TGTGCCAGCAGTTCCAGGGGGCAGGCGAACTATGGCTACACCTTC.

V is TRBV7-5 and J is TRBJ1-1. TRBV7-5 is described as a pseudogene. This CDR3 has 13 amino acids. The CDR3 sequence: CASSHRGATEAFF. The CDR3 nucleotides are TGTGCCAGCAGTCACCGGGGGGCTACTGAAGCTTTCTTT.

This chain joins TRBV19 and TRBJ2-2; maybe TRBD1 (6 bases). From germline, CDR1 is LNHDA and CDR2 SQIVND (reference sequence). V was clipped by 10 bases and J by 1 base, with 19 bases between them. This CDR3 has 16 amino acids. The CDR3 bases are TGTGCCACTACCCCCGGTGGCAGGGGGAACACCGGGGAGCTGTTTTTT. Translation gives CATTPGGRGNTGELFF.

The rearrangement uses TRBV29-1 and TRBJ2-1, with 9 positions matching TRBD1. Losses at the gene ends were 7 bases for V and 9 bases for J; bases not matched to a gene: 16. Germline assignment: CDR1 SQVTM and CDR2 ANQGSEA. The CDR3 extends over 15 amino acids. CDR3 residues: CSGSISPGQGGEQFF. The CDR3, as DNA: TGCAGCGGGAGCATTTCCCCGGGACAGGGAGGTGAGCAGTTCTTC.

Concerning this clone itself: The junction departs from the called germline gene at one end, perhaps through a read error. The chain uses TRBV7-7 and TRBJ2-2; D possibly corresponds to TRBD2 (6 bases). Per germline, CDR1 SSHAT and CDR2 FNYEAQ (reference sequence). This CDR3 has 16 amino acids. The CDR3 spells CASSLTIGGNTGELFF. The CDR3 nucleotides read TGTGCTAGCAGCTTAACAATCGGGGGGAACACCGGGGAGCTGTTTTTT.

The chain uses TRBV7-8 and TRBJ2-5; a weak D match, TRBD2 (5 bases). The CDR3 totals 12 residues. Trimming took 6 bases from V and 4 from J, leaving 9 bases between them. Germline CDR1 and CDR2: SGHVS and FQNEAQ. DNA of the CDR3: TGTGCCAGCAGTCTAGCAGGAGAGACCCAGTACTTC. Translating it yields CASSLAGETQYF.

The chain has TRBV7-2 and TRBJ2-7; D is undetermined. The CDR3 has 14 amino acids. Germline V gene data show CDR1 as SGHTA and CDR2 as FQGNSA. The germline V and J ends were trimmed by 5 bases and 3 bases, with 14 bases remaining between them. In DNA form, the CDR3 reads TGTGCCAGCAGCACCTTTGTCAAGCTCTACGAGCAGTACTTC. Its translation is CASSTFVKLYEQYF.

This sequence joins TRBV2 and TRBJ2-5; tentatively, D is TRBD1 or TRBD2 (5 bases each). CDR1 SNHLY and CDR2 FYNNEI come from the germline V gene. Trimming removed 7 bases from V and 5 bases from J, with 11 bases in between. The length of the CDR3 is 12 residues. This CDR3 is CASKGEGETQYF. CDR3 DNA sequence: TGTGCCAGCAAGGGCGAGGGGGAGACCCAGTACTTC.

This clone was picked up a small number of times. The CDR3 coding sequence is TGCGCCAGCAGTGTGAACACTGAAGCTTTCTTT. Its protein is CASSVNTEAFF. The rearrangement joins TRBV10-2 to TRBJ1-1, with D hard to call. The V gene lost 4 bases and the J gene lost 0 bases, with 0 bases spanning the gap. The CDR3 loop spans 11 amino acids. In germline, CDR1 is WSHSY, CDR2 SAAADI.

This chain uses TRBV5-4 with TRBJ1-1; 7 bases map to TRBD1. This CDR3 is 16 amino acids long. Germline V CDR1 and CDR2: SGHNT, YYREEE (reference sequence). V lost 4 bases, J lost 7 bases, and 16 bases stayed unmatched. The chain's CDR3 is CASSKKGGGQTFEAFF. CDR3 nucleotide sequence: TGTGCCAGCAGCAAAAAGGGCGGGGGACAGACCTTTGAAGCTTTCTTT.

CDR3 sequence: CASSVGPYGTDTQYF. In nucleotides, the CDR3 is TGTGCCAGCAGCGTAGGACCCTATGGGACAGATACGCAGTATTTT. This chain joins TRBV9 and TRBJ2-3, with D unresolved. Per germline, CDR1 SGDLS and CDR2 YYNGEE. The CDR3 sequence is 15 residues long. V gave up 0 bases and J gave up 3 bases, with 11 bases separating them.

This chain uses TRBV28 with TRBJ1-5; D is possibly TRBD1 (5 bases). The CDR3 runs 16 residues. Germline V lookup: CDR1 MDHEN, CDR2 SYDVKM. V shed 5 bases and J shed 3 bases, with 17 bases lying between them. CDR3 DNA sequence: TGTGCCAGCAGTGGGGGGAACAGTCGATTCAATCAGCCCCAGCATTTT. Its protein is CASSGGNSRFNQPQHF.

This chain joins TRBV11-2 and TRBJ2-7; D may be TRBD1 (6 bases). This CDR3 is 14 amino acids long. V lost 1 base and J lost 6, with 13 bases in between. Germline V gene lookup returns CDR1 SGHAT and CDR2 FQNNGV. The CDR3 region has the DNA TGTGCCAGCAGCTTAGCCCACACAGGGCTCGAGCAGTACTTC. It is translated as CASSLAHTGLEQYF.

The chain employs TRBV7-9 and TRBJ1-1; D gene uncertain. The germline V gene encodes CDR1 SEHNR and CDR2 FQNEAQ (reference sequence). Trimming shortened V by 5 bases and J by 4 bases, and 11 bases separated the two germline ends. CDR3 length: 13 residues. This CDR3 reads CASSTRRGTEAFF. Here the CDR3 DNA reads TGTGCCAGCAGCACCCGCCGGGGCACTGAAGCTTTCTTT.

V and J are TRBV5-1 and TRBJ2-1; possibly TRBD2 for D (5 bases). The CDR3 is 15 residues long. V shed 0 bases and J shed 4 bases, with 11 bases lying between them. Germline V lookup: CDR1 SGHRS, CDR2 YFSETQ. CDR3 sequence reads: CASSLEPWTYNEQFF. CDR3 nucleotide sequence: TGCGCCAGCAGCTTGGAACCTTGGACTTACAATGAGCAGTTCTTC.

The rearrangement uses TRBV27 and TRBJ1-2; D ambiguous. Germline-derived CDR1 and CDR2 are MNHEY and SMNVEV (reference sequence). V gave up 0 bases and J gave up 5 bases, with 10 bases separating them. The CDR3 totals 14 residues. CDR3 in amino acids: CASSLSFVHYGYTF. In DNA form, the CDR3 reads TGTGCCAGCAGTTTATCTTTTGTCCATTATGGCTACACCTTC.